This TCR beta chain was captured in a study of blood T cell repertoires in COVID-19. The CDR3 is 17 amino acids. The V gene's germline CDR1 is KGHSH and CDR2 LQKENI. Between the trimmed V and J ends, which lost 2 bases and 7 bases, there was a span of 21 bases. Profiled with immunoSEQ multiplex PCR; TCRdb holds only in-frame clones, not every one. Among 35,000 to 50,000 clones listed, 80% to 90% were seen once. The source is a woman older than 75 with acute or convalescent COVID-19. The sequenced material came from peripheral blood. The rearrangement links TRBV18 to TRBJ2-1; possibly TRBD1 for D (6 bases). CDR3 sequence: CASSPGSGTLLVNEQFF. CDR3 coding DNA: TGTGCCAGCTCACCAGGCTCCGGGACACTCCTGGTTAATGAGCAGTTCTTC.